These 2 T cell receptor beta chains were all obtained from the same sample, sequenced in a study of shared clonotypes between healthy human individuals. Generated by immunoSEQ multiplex PCR, the TCRdb table keeps only in-frame clones and is missing some. The sample shows approximately 980,000 clones, 76% of them seen only once. The material sequenced was memory CD4+ T cells sorted from blood. Subset noted: CD45RA-negative fraction. Receptors originate from a man between 18 and 35 years old in good health.

As concerns this clone: At the DNA level, this CDR3 is encoded by other sequences in the same sample as well. V and J are TRBV9 and TRBJ2-2; D is undetermined. The CDR3 is 13 residues long. Germline V gives CDR1 SGDLS, CDR2 YYNGEE. V dropped 0 bases and J dropped 5 bases, with 5 bases sitting between them. CDR3 loop: CASSVALTGELFF. The CDR3 nucleotides are TGTGCCAGCAGCGTAGCCTTGACCGGGGAGCTGTTTTTT.

The chain uses TRBV11-2 and TRBJ2-1, with 9 positions matching TRBD2. The CDR3 sequence is 17 residues long. Germline V gene data show CDR1 as SGHAT and CDR2 as FQNNGV. The V segment lost 5 bases and the J segment 7 bases; nucleotides outside the gene matches: 15. In DNA, the CDR3 is TGTGCCAGCAGCCCCCGGGGGGCGGGGGGGCCGTTGAATGAGCAGTTCTTC. Protein: CASSPRGAGGPLNEQFF.